The subject of this entry is one T cell receptor beta chain. The CDR3 length is 15 residues. CDR1 DFQATT and CDR2 SNEGSKA come from the germline V gene (reference sequence). V trimming: 5 bases; J trimming: 5 bases; junction bases outside the gene matches: 15. The sample is drawn from a study of T-cell memory formation after mild COVID-19. TCRdb called the 5' RACE reads again in MiXCR, with one record for every CDR3 protein. The sample contains about 620,000 distinct CDR3 sequences, approximately 18% of which appear only once. Material: PBMCs or a T cell subset sorted from them (not recorded which). The chain joins TRBV20-1 to TRBJ2-7; 7 bases match TRBD2. This clonotype originated in an adult woman who had mild COVID-19 (a few samples of this study predate the infection). Cell type and time point are not known. The CDR3 DNA reads TGCAGTGCTGGCCCCCAGCGGGGCGACCTGGACGAGCAGTACTTC. Translated, it gives CSAGPQRGDLDEQYF.